Here is one T cell receptor (beta chain) with its context. The data derive from a study of control samples from healthy donors and cancer patients. Profiling relied on immunoSEQ multiplex PCR, and the TCRdb table lists in-frame clones only, not all of them. The sample has 180,000 or so clones, roughly 91% seen once. The receptor's source is a woman aged 30 to 39 in good health. Sequencing was carried out using blood.

This chain's CDR3 is CASKGLAGALTDTQYF. The DNA of the CDR3 is TGTGCCAGCAAGGGGTTAGCGGGGGCCCTCACAGATACGCAGTATTTT. V usage is TRBV2 and J usage is TRBJ2-3, with TRBD2 identical over 9 bases. Unmatched junction bases numbered 10, after V lost 7 bases and J lost 2 bases. The CDR3 is made up of 16 amino acids. Germline assignment: CDR1 SNHLY and CDR2 FYNNEI.